These 22 T cell receptor beta chains were all obtained from the same sample, sequenced in a study of B cell selection in AIRE deficiency. Conventional CD4 T cells were sorted as CD4+CD127+ cells. The protocol was immunoSEQ multiplex PCR, while the TCRdb copy is restricted to in-frame clones and leaves out a portion. The table records about 25,000 clones, 96% of them present only once. Sequences were obtained from CD4+CD127+ conventional T cells sorted from PBMCs. Source of these receptors: a human donor in good health.

This clone was seen once. CDR3 amino acids: CASSYQGRGYEQYF. CDR3 nucleotides: TGTGCCAGCTCCTATCAGGGAAGGGGCTACGAGCAGTACTTC. V usage is TRBV18 and J usage is TRBJ2-7; D may be TRBD1 (5 bases). CDR1 is KGHSH, CDR2 LQKENI, per germline. This CDR3 contains 14 residues. V was shortened by 6 bases and J by 3 bases, with 15 bases between the two germline ends.

The gene calls are TRBV5-1 and TRBJ2-4, with D possibly TRBD2 on 5 matching bases. The CDR3 extends over 14 amino acids. The germline V gene has CDR1 SGHRS and CDR2 YFSETQ. V lost 0 bases to trimming and J lost 9 bases, with 13 bases between them. The CDR3 sequence: CASSLEVLRGIQYF. The CDR3 coding sequence is TGCGCCAGCAGCTTGGAGGTCCTCCGGGGCATTCAGTACTTC.

This chain links TRBV7-9 with TRBJ1-1, with unresolved D. CDR3 length: 15 residues. CDR1 SEHNR and CDR2 FQNEAQ come from the germline V gene (reference sequence). Between the trimmed V and J ends, which lost 0 bases and 8 bases, there was a span of 16 bases. The CDR3 DNA is TGTGCCAGCAGCTTAGCGTCCACCCCCGGAGGAGAAGCTTTCTTT. As protein: CASSLASTPGGEAFF.

This clone has only one observation. V gene TRBV7-2 combines with J gene TRBJ1-5, with D unresolved. The CDR3 is 14 amino acids. CDR1 and CDR2 from the germline V gene are SGHTA and FQGNSA. The V gene lost 5 bases and the J gene lost 0 bases, with 8 bases spanning the gap. CDR3: CASSPPYSNQPQHF. In DNA form, the CDR3 reads TGTGCCAGCAGCCCACCCTATAGCAATCAGCCCCAGCATTTT.

The genes are TRBV9 and TRBJ2-1, with 9 nucleotides matching TRBD2. V shed 7 bases, J shed 0 bases, and the junction held 5 bases outside the gene matches. This CDR3 spans 15 amino acids. Germline CDR1 and CDR2: SGDLS and YYNGEE. The CDR3 spells CASSRTSDSYNEQFF. DNA of the CDR3: TGTGCCAGCTCCCGGACTAGCGACTCCTACAATGAGCAGTTCTTC.

This chain connects TRBV27 to TRBJ2-3; 8 nucleotides agree with TRBD1. The CDR3 has 15 residues. With 4 bases clipped from V and 4 bases from J, the junction kept 7 bases outside the gene matches. Germline CDR1 reads MNHEY; CDR2 reads SMNVEV (reference sequence). The CDR3 nucleotides read TGTGCCAGCAGTTCAGGACAGGGTAGGGCAGATACGCAGTATTTT. This sequence encodes CASSSGQGRADTQYF.

This clone has a single count. The rearrangement links TRBV4-2 to TRBJ1-2; D ambiguous. Per the germline V gene, CDR1 is LGHNA and CDR2 is YNFKEQ. The V end lost 5 bases, the J end lost 7 bases, and 20 bases lay between the germline ends. This CDR3 comprises 15 residues. The CDR3, as DNA: TGTGCCAGCAGCTGGCCGGGCCGAACTACTCGTGGCTACACCTTC. Encoded protein: CASSWPGRTTRGYTF.

The V call is TRBV18, the J call TRBJ2-1; 9 bases align to TRBD2. From germline, CDR1 is KGHSH and CDR2 LQKENI. V shed 3 bases and J 6 bases; nucleotides not matched to a gene: 9. The CDR3 is made up of 16 amino acids. CDR3 in amino acids: CASSPLSGSGANEQFF. In DNA, the CDR3 is TGTGCCAGCTCACCCCTTAGCGGGAGTGGGGCCAATGAGCAGTTCTTC.

In its sample, this clone was seen once. J is TRBJ2-7 and V is TRBV6-6, with 9 bases aligning to TRBD1. Germline CDR1 is MNHNY and CDR2 is SVGAGI (reference sequence). The CDR3 has 15 residues. V lost 4 bases, J lost 3 bases, and 7 bases stayed unmatched. CDR3 residues: CASSFDRGNHYEQYF. CDR3 nucleotide sequence: TGTGCCAGCAGTTTCGACAGGGGGAACCACTACGAGCAGTACTTC.

The chain uses TRBV18 and TRBJ1-4, with a weak D call TRBD1 (5 bases). The V and J ends lost 6 bases and 3 bases respectively, with 17 bases between them. The CDR3 loop spans 16 amino acids. CDR1 is KGHSH and CDR2 is LQKENI in the germline V gene. The CDR3 nucleotides are TGTGCCAGCTCTCGGGGGAGGGCGGCCGCTAATGAAAAACTGTTTTTT. This sequence encodes CASSRGRAAANEKLFF. The whole variable domain, filled in from reference TRBV18 and TRBJ1-4, reads NAGVMQNPRHLVRRRGQEARLRCSPMKGHSHVYWYRQLPEEGLKFMVYLQKENIIDESGMPKERFSAEFPKEGPSILRIQQVVRGDSAAYFCASSRGRAAANEKLFFGSGTQLSVL.

V is TRBV5-1 and J is TRBJ2-7; 7 nucleotides agree with TRBD1. This CDR3 contains 16 residues. Trimming cost V 0 bases and J 0 bases; bases outside gene matches: 6. Germline V CDR1 and CDR2: SGHRS, YFSETQ. The chain's CDR3 is CASSLAGQGVSYEQYF. The CDR3 DNA sequence: TGCGCCAGCAGCTTGGCAGGCCAGGGGGTCTCCTACGAGCAGTACTTC.

The chain recombines TRBV4-3 with TRBJ1-4, with 8 bases matching TRBD1. The CDR3 runs to 16 residues. Trimming took 1 base from V and 8 from J; bases not matched to a gene: 9. Germline loops: CDR1 LGHNA, CDR2 YSLEER. The CDR3 DNA is TGCGCCAGCAGCCAAGGGAGCGACAGGGGATGGGAAAAACTGTTTTTT. Translating it yields CASSQGSDRGWEKLFF.

This rearrangement joins TRBV18 to TRBJ2-1, with 10 positions matching TRBD2. This CDR3 region has 15 residues. Unmatched junction bases numbered 6, after V lost 6 bases and J lost 4 bases. Germline V CDR1 and CDR2: KGHSH, LQKENI. CDR3 DNA sequence: TGTGCCAGCTCTCCAGGACTAGCGGAGTACAATGAGCAGTTCTTC. Translation: CASSPGLAEYNEQFF.

In DNA, the CDR3 is TGCAGCGTTGAAACCGGGAACAACTACGAGCAGTACTTC. It translates to CSVETGNNYEQYF. V is TRBV29-1 and J is TRBJ2-7; perhaps TRBD2 as D (5 bases). The CDR3 totals 13 residues. The germline V gene has CDR1 SQVTM and CDR2 ANQGSEA. V gave up 2 bases and J gave up 3 bases, with 11 bases separating them.

The rearrangement uses TRBV11-2 and TRBJ2-2, with 16 bases lining up with TRBD2. Losses at the gene ends were 5 bases for V and 6 bases for J; bases not matched to a gene: 3. The germline V gene has CDR1 SGHAT and CDR2 FQNNGV. This CDR3 is 16 amino acids long. In DNA form, the CDR3 reads TGTGCCAGCAGCGCGGGACTAGCGGGAGGGGCCGGGGAGCTGTTTTTT. Translating gives CASSAGLAGGAGELFF.

The chain is built from TRBV15 and TRBJ2-1; D ambiguous. The CDR3 length is 12 residues. V was shortened by 4 bases and J by 8 bases, with 9 bases between the two germline ends. Germline V gene lookup returns CDR1 LNHNV and CDR2 YYDKDF (reference sequence). The CDR3 DNA sequence: TGTGCCACCAGCATCCCGGGCTATGAGCAGTTCTTC. Protein sequence: CATSIPGYEQFF.

This clone was detected only once. The chain recombines TRBV18 with TRBJ2-7; D is undetermined. The CDR3 has 17 residues. V was pared by 2 bases and J by 2 bases, with 19 bases between. Germline V gene lookup returns CDR1 KGHSH and CDR2 LQKENI. CDR3: CASSPTVGRTSPYEQYF. DNA for the CDR3: TGTGCCAGCTCACCAACGGTTGGAAGGACCTCCCCCTACGAGCAGTACTTC.

This clone was detected a few times. The chain links TRBV11-3 to TRBJ2-1, with D perhaps matching TRBD2 (6 bases). V lost 1 base to trimming and J lost 10 bases, with 23 bases between them. The germline V gene encodes CDR1 SGHNT and CDR2 YENEEA. CDR3 length: 17 residues. CDR3 loop: CASSLGKTATSREEQFF. DNA of the CDR3: TGTGCCAGCAGCTTAGGGAAGACGGCCACTAGTCGGGAGGAGCAGTTCTTC.

The chain has TRBV7-9 and TRBJ2-1, with unresolved D. Trimming removed 10 bases from V and 0 bases from J, with 10 bases in between. Germline CDR1 and CDR2: SEHNR and FQNEAQ (reference sequence). CDR3 length: 13 residues. CDR3 sequence: CAILLNSYNEQFF. The DNA for the CDR3 is TGTGCCATACTACTAAACTCCTACAATGAGCAGTTCTTC.

The genes are TRBV2 and TRBJ2-7, with D possibly matching TRBD1 (6 bases). In germline, CDR1 is SNHLY, CDR2 FYNNEI. The CDR3 is made up of 13 amino acids. Trimming took off 7 bases at V and 1 base at J, with 11 bases between the two ends. CDR3 in amino acids: CASMPTGSYEQYF. The CDR3 nucleotides are TGTGCCAGCATGCCGACAGGATCCTACGAGCAGTACTTC.

The chain carries TRBV5-1 and TRBJ2-3; TRBD1 matches 9 bases. CDR3 length: 18 residues. CDR1 is SGHRS, CDR2 YFSETQ, per germline. The CDR3 region has the DNA TGCGCAGCTCTCAACGGGACAGGGAAATTCCTTAGCACAGATACGCAGTATTTT. It encodes CAALNGTGKFLSTDTQYF. Filled out from reference TRBV5-1 and TRBJ2-3, the complete variable domain reads KAGVTQTPRYLIKTRGQQVTLSCSPISGHRSVSWYQQTPGQGLQFLFEYFSETQRNKGNFPGRFSGRQFSNSRSEMNVSTLELGDSALYLCAALNGTGKFLSTDTQYFGPGTRLTVL.

This sequence joins TRBV5-5 and TRBJ2-1; no firm D call. Germline assignment: CDR1 SGHKS and CDR2 YYEKEE (reference sequence). Trimming removed 2 bases from V and 6 bases from J, with 3 bases in between. The CDR3 runs 11 residues. CDR3 nucleotide sequence: TGTGCCAGCAGCTTATCCAATGAGCAGTTCTTC. This encodes CASSLSNEQFF.